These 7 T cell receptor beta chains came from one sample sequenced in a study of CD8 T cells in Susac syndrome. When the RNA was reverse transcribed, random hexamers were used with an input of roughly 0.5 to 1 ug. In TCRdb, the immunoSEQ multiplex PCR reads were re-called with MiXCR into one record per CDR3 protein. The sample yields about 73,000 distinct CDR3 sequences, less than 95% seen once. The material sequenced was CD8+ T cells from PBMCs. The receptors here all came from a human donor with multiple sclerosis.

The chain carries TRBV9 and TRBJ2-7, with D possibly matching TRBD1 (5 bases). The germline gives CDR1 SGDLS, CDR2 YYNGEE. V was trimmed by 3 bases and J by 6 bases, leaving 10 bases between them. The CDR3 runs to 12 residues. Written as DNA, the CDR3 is TGTGCCAGCAGCGAAGGGGTAACCGAGCAGTACTTC. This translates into CASSEGVTEQYF. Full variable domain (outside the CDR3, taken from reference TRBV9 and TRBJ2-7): DSGVTQTPKHLITATGQRVTLRCSPRSGDLSVYWYQQSLDQGLQFLIQYYNGEERAKGNILERFSAQQFPDLHSELNLSSLELGDSALYFCASSEGVTEQYFGPGTRLTVT.

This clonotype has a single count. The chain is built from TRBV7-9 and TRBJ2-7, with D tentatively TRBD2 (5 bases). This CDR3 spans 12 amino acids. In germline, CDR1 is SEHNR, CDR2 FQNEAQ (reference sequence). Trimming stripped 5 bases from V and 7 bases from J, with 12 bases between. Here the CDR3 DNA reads TGTGCCAGCAGCCCTAGCCTCTGGGAGCAGTACTTC. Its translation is CASSPSLWEQYF. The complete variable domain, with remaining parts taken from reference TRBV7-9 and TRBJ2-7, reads DTGVSQNPRHKITKRGQNVTFRCDPISEHNRLYWYRQTLGQGPEFLTYFQNEAQLEKSRLLSDRFSAERPKGSFSTLEIQRTEQGDSAMYLCASSPSLWEQYFGPGTRLTVT.

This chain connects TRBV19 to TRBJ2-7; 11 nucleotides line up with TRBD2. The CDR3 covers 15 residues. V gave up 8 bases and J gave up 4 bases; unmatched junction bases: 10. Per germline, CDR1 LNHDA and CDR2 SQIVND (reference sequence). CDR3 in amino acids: CASRRGLAEPYEQYF. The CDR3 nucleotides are TGTGCCAGTCGGAGGGGACTAGCGGAGCCTTACGAGCAGTACTTC.

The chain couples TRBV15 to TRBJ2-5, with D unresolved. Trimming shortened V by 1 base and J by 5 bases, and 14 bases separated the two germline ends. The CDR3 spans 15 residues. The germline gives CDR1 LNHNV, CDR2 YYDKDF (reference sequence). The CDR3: CATSRGHSRLETQYF. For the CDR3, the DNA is TGTGCCACCAGCAGAGGTCATTCGAGACTGGAGACCCAGTACTTC.

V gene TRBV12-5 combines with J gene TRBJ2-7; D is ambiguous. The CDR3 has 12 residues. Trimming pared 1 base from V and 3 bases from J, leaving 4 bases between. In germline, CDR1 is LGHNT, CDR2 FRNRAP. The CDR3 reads CASGLDSYEQYF. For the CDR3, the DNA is TGTGCTAGTGGTTTGGACAGCTACGAGCAGTACTTC.

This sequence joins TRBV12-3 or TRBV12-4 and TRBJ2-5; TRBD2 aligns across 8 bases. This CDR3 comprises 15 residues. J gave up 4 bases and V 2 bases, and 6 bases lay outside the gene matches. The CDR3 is CASSLPPGGVETQYF. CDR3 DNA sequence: TGTGCCAGCAGTTTACCCCCGGGAGGGGTAGAGACCCAGTACTTC.

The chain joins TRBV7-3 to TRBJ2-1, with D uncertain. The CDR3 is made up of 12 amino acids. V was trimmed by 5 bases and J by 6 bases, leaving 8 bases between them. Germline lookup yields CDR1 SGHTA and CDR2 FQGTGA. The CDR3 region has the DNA TGTGCCAGCAGCCTCCCGGGCAATGAGCAGTTCTTC. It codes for CASSLPGNEQFF.